This TCR beta chain comes out of a study of Ad26.COV2.S vaccination and SARS-CoV-2 variants. Study information: The authors gave Ad26.COV2.S intramuscularly, either once or twice 56 days apart.

The study, taken as a whole, reports: Spike-specific TCR breadth in vaccine recipients exceeded that seen in placebo recipients. Measurements of TCR breadth and depth may have given underestimates of the total T cell responses.

In germline, CDR1 is SNHLY, CDR2 FYNNEI. V lost 11 bases and J lost 8, with 12 bases in between. There are 10 residues in the CDR3. Measured with immunoSEQ multiplex PCR; TCRdb has only the in-frame clones, and not every one. This table has some 370,000 clones, under 90% appearing once. A remark on this clone: The antigen is unknown.

As for treatment: about 20 received Ad26.COV2.S at low or high dose, single or two shots; about 5 received placebo; per-sample allocation not given. Collection of the samples took place on day 63 after the first injection of vaccine or placebo. An Ad26 vector that expressed Wuhan-strain SARS-CoV-2 spike constituted the vaccine. The source is a person aged 18-65 years who received the Ad26.COV2.S COVID-19 vaccine or a placebo. The chain recombines TRBV2 with TRBJ1-2; D remains unclear. Sequencing used peripheral blood, obtained in a trial of Ad26.COV2.S vaccine versus placebo. CDR3 DNA sequence: TGTGCCGGGGAAAGGGAGGGCTACACCTTC. Its protein product is CAGEREGYTF.